These T cell receptor beta chains were read from a single sample in a study of T cells in Graves' hyperthyroidism and ophthalmopathy. TCRdb fed the multiplex PCR reads into MiXCR, producing one record per CDR3 protein. The data show hundreds of thousands of distinct CDR3 sequences, with approximately 14% seen just once and around 25% held by the top ten. The sample was blood. The receptors shown here come from a woman aged 30 to 39 with Graves' hyperthyroidism. CDR3s include the opening cysteine and the closing phenylalanine or tryptophan. D genes are given only for firm matches. Some rows mark clone size as missing; the rest say once, few, many or name a class of expanded clone.

17,TRBJ1-6,few,-,TRBV20-1,CSARDMDLGSYNSPLHF,TGCAGTGCTAGAGATATGGACTTAGGGTCCTATAATTCACCCCTCCACTTT
15,TRBJ2-5,many,TRBD1,TRBV7-9,CASSLRDRGQETQYF,TGTGCCAGCAGCTTACGGGACAGGGGGCAAGAGACCCAGTACTTC
16,TRBJ2-5,many,TRBD2,TRBV6-1,CASSRLGLEGGETQYF,TGTGCCAGCAGTAGACTGGGACTAGAGGGAGGAGAGACCCAGTACTTC
16,TRBJ2-7,many,TRBD1,TRBV24-1,CATSGSGTGAGYEQYF,TGTGCCACCAGTGGTTCCGGGACAGGGGCAGGCTACGAGCAGTACTTC
14,TRBJ1-1,many,-,TRBV9,CASSVDGGITEAFF,TGTGCCAGCAGCGTAGATGGGGGAATCACTGAAGCTTTCTTT
16,TRBJ1-2,-,-,TRBV7-2,CASSLEGGGLNYGHTF,TGTGCCAGCAGCTTAGAGGGGGGGGGGCTGAACTATGGCCACACCTTC
16,TRBJ2-3,many,TRBD2,TRBV28,CASRRLAGRGTDTQYF,TGTGCCAGCAGACGACTAGCGGGAAGGGGTACAGATACGCAGTATTTT
15,TRBJ2-1,many,-,TRBV20-1,CSARTLATSYNEQFF,TGCAGTGCTAGAACTCTAGCGACCTCCTACAATGAGCAGTTCTTC
14,TRBJ1-2,many,TRBD1,TRBV28,CASSRDRYTYGYTF,TGTGCCAGCAGTCGGGACAGATATACTTATGGCTACACCTTC
14,TRBJ2-6,-,-,TRBV27,CASSSYSGANVLIF,TGTGCCAGCAGTTCGTACTCTGGGGCCAACGTCCTGATTTTC
13,TRBJ2-2,few,-,TRBV29-1,CSVVIGGTGELFF,TGCAGCGTCGTAATTGGGGGAACCGGGGAGCTGTTTTTT
15,TRBJ2-2,many,-,TRBV27,CASSSPGVSAGELFF,TGTGCCAGCAGTTCGCCGGGAGTCAGTGCCGGGGAGCTGTTTTTT
11,TRBJ2-1,few,-,TRBV10-3,CAINIGRRQFF,TGTGCCATCAACATCGGAAGGAGGCAGTTCTTC
12,TRBJ2-6,few,-,TRBV20-1,CSAPPQVNVLTF,TGCAGTGCCCCCCCCCAGGTGAACGTCCTGACTTTC
13,TRBJ2-7,many,-,TRBV11-2,CASSFSVLGEQYF,TGTGCCAGCAGCTTCTCCGTTTTGGGCGAGCAGTACTTC
14,TRBJ1-1,many,TRBD1,TRBV15,CATSYRGTASVAFF,TGTGCCACCAGCTACAGGGGCACAGCCTCAGTCGCTTTCTTT
14,TRBJ2-4,-,-,TRBV14,CASSPRATGDIQYF,TGTGCCAGCAGCCCCCGGGCCACCGGCGACATTCAGTACTTC
15,TRBJ2-4,many,-,TRBV20-1,CSALRQSLAKNIQYF,TGCAGTGCTCTCAGACAGAGTCTAGCCAAAAACATTCAGTACTTC
14,TRBJ1-1,many,-,TRBV30,CAWEFGVMNTEAFF,TGTGCCTGGGAGTTTGGGGTAATGAACACTGAAGCTTTCTTT
12,TRBJ2-7,-,-,TRBV20-1,CSAALGGYEQYF,TGCAGTGCCGCTCTTGGGGGCTACGAGCAGTACTTC
16,TRBJ2-3,few,-,TRBV18,CASSPPKAGYTDTQYF,TGTGCCAGCTCACCACCAAAAGCAGGATACACAGATACGCAGTATTTT
12,TRBJ2-2,many,-,TRBV15,CATSRDPGELFF,TGTGCCACCAGCAGAGACCCCGGGGAGCTGTTTTTT
15,TRBJ2-2,-,-,TRBV18,CASSPAWTNTGELFF,TGTGCCAGCTCACCGGCCTGGACGAACACCGGGGAGCTGTTTTTT
14,TRBJ2-7,many,-,TRBV6-1,CASREGQTTYEQYF,TGTGCCAGCAGGGAGGGACAGACTACCTACGAGCAGTACTTC
15,TRBJ1-6,few,-,TRBV6-1,CASSEYSGSNSPLHF,TGTGCCAGCAGTGAGTATTCGGGATCCAATTCACCCCTCCACTTT
14,TRBJ2-3,-,-,TRBV7-9,CASSLALGPDTQYF,TGTGCCAGCAGCTTAGCGCTCGGGCCAGATACGCAGTATTTT
14,TRBJ2-3,few,TRBD2,TRBV9,CASSPRGRADTQYF,TGTGCCAGCAGCCCTCGCGGGAGAGCAGATACGCAGTATTTT
18,TRBJ2-1,many,-,TRBV27,CASSSYAVLFRGPNEQFF,TGTGCCAGCAGTTCATACGCGGTTCTTTTTAGAGGTCCCAATGAGCAGTTCTTC
17,TRBJ2-2,many,-,TRBV11-2,CASSFSPYVANTGELFF,TGTGCCAGCAGCTTCTCCCCCTACGTAGCGAACACCGGGGAGCTGTTTTTT
17,TRBJ2-2,-,TRBD1,TRBV9,CASSQRPRDRNTGELFF,TGTGCCAGCAGCCAAAGGCCCCGGGACAGAAACACCGGGGAGCTGTTTTTT
14,TRBJ1-2,few,-,TRBV4-1,CASSQPGRGNGYTF,TGCGCCAGCAGCCAGCCAGGGAGAGGGAATGGCTACACCTTC
15,TRBJ2-1,few,TRBD2,TRBV20-1,CSAREGLAGYNEQFF,TGCAGTGCTAGAGAGGGACTAGCGGGTTACAATGAGCAGTTCTTC
14,TRBJ2-1,many,TRBD2,TRBV7-2,CASSLGLPGGPQFF,TGTGCCAGCTCCTTAGGGCTTCCGGGAGGACCACAGTTCTTC
14,TRBJ2-1,few,TRBD2,TRBV20-1,CSAQDLAGGTEQFF,TGCAGTGCTCAAGACCTAGCGGGAGGGACCGAGCAGTTCTTC
14,TRBJ1-5,-,-,TRBV7-2,CASRVPGLNQPQHF,TGTGCCAGCAGGGTCCCGGGGCTCAATCAGCCCCAGCATTTT
14,TRBJ2-5,many,TRBD2,TRBV12-3/TRBV12-4,CASTPGREWETQYF,TGTGCCAGCACCCCGGGGCGGGAGTGGGAGACCCAGTACTTC
14,TRBJ2-1,few,-,TRBV11-3,CASSSDSSYNEQFF,TGTGCCAGCAGCTCCGACAGCTCCTACAATGAGCAGTTCTTC
14,TRBJ2-1,many,TRBD2,TRBV28,CASSPGLAGVEQFF,TGTGCCAGCAGTCCAGGACTAGCGGGAGTGGAGCAGTTCTTC
19,TRBJ2-3,many,TRBD2,TRBV5-1,CASSSTSGRAYSSGDTQYF,TGCGCCAGCAGCTCGACTAGCGGGAGGGCCTATTCGTCAGGCGATACGCAGTATTTT
18,TRBJ1-2,few,TRBD1,TRBV28,CASGPLPGQRGRNYGYTF,TGTGCCAGCGGTCCTCTTCCGGGACAGCGAGGACGAAACTATGGCTACACCTTC
15,TRBJ1-2,many,-,TRBV11-2,CASSQDSSYPYGYTF,TGTGCCAGCAGCCAGGACAGCTCTTACCCTTATGGCTACACCTTC
12,TRBJ2-7,many,-,TRBV11-2,CASSGVLREQYF,TGTGCCAGCAGCGGGGTGCTGAGGGAGCAGTACTTC
18,TRBJ1-1,-,-,TRBV11-1,CASSLGPAGALSFAEAFF,TGTGCCAGCAGCTTAGGACCTGCGGGGGCTCTTTCGTTCGCTGAAGCTTTCTTT
14,TRBJ1-5,many,-,TRBV2,CASSVHGVGQPQHF,TGTGCCAGCAGTGTCCACGGGGTGGGGCAGCCCCAGCATTTT
18,TRBJ2-1,-,-,TRBV11-3,CASRQGGRYSGQSNEQFF,TGTGCCAGCAGACAGGGTGGGAGGTATAGCGGGCAATCTAATGAGCAGTTCTTC
14,TRBJ2-1,-,-,TRBV20-1,CSAHGLTSYNEQFF,TGCAGTGCCCACGGACTGACCTCCTACAATGAGCAGTTCTTC
13,TRBJ2-1,-,-,TRBV20-1,CSARELVTRTAVF,TGCAGTGCTAGAGAATTGGTTACTAGGACGGCTGTCTTC
15,TRBJ1-6,few,-,TRBV9,CASSRSRGWESPLHF,TGTGCCAGCAGCCGATCGCGGGGGTGGGAGTCACCCCTCCACTTT
15,TRBJ2-7,once,-,TRBV7-9,CASSPPRTGSYEQYF,TGTGCCAGCAGCCCACCTAGGACCGGTTCCTACGAGCAGTACTTC
14,TRBJ2-5,few,-,TRBV7-9,CASSLDRGSVAQYF,TGTGCCAGCAGCTTAGATCGGGGGTCCGTGGCCCAGTACTTC
14,TRBJ1-2,few,-,TRBV15,CATSRDRFNYGYTF,TGTGCCACCAGCAGAGACAGGTTTAACTATGGCTACACCTTC
11,TRBJ1-1,few,-,TRBV5-6,CASSKYTEAFF,TGTGCCAGCAGCAAATACACTGAAGCTTTCTTT
14,TRBJ2-5,-,TRBD2,TRBV20-1,CSASRREDQETQYF,TGCAGTGCTAGTCGGCGGGAGGATCAAGAGACCCAGTACTTC
15,TRBJ2-3,many,-,TRBV28,CASSLWVQRKDTQYF,TGTGCCAGCAGTCTCTGGGTCCAACGGAAAGATACGCAGTATTTT
14,TRBJ2-3,many,TRBD2,TRBV29-1,CSVQGLAGTDTQYF,TGCAGCGTTCAGGGACTAGCGGGCACAGATACGCAGTATTTT
13,TRBJ2-5,many,-,TRBV27,CASSLNEEETQYF,TGTGCCAGCAGTTTAAATGAGGAAGAGACCCAGTACTTC
15,TRBJ2-7,few,-,TRBV20-1,CSASNRLRGSYEQYF,TGCAGTGCTAGCAACAGACTCAGGGGTTCCTACGAGCAGTACTTC
13,TRBJ1-2,many,-,TRBV12-3/TRBV12-4,CASSLDSYYGYTF,TGTGCCAGCAGTTTGGACAGCTACTATGGCTACACCTTC